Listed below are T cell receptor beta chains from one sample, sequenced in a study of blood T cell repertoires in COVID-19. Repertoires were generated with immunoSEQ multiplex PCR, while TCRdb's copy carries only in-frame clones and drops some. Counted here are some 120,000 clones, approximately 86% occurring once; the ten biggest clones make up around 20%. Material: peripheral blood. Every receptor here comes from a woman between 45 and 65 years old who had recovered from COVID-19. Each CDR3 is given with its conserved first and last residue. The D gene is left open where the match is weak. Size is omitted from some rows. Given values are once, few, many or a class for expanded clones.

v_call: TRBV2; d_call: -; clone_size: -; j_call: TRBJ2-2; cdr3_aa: CASRGLLNTGELFF; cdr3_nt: TGTGCCAGCAGGGGACTTCTGAACACCGGGGAGCTGTTTTTT
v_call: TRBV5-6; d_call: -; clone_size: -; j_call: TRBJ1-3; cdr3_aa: CASSLGTSNTIYF; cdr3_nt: TGTGCCAGCAGCCTAGGGACATCCAACACCATATATTTT
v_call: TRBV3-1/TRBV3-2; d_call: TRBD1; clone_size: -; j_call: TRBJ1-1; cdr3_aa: CASSQAYNRGAATEAFF; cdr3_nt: TGTGCCAGCAGCCAAGCATATAACAGGGGAGCGGCCACTGAAGCTTTCTTT
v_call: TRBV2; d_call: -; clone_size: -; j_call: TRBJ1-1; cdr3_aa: CASRGPRGGTEAFF; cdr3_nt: TGTGCCAGCAGGGGCCCTCGGGGGGGGACTGAAGCTTTCTTT
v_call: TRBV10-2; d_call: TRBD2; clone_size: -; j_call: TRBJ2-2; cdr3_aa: CASTVRGAEGTGELFF; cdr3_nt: TGCGCCAGCACCGTGCGGGGGGCCGAGGGAACCGGGGAGCTGTTTTTT
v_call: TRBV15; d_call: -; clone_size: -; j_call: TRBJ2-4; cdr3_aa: CATSSQPGNIQYF; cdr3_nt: TGTGCCACCAGCAGCCAACCGGGAAACATTCAGTACTTC
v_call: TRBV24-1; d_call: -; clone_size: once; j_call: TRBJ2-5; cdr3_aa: CATSRTSRQETQYF; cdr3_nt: TGTGCCACCAGTAGAACTAGCAGACAAGAGACCCAGTACTTC
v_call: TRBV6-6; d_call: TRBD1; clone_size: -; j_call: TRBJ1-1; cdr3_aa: CASRLNRGPTPFF; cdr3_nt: TGTGCCAGCAGACTCAACAGGGGCCCTACCCCTTTCTTT
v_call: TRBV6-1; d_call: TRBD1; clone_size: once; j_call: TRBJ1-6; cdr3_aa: CASSERLRQGGNSPLHF; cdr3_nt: TGTGCCAGCAGTGAAAGATTACGACAGGGAGGTAATTCACCCCTCCACTTT
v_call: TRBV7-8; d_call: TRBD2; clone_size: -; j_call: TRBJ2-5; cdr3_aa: CASSLGATSGSLETQYF; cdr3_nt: TGTGCCAGCAGCTTAGGCGCTACTAGCGGGAGCTTAGAGACCCAGTACTTC
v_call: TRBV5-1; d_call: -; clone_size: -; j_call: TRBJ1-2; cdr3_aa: CASSLGFNSNYGYTF; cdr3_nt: TGCGCCAGCAGCTTGGGTTTTAACTCTAACTATGGCTACACCTTC
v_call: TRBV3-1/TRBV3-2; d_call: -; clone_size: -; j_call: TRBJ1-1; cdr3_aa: CASSPRLTSNTEAFF; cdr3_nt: TGTGCCAGCAGCCCCCGTTTGACAAGCAACACTGAAGCTTTCTTT
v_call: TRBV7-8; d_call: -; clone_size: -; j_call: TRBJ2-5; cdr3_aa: CASSPRPGGETQYF; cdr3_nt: TGTGCCAGCAGCCCCCGACCCGGCGGAGAGACCCAGTACTTC
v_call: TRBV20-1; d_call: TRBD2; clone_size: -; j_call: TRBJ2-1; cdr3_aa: CSASLSGSGYEQFF; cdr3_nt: TGCAGTGCTAGTCTTAGCGGGAGTGGGTATGAGCAGTTCTTC
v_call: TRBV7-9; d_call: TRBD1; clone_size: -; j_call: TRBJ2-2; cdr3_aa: CATQNGRTGTTGELFF; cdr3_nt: TGTGCCACCCAGAATGGTAGGACAGGAACCACCGGGGAGCTGTTTTTT
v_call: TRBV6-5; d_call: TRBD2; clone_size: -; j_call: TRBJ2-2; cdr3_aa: CASSYRGDTGELFF; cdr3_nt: TGTGCCAGCAGTTACCGGGGGGACACCGGGGAGCTGTTTTTT
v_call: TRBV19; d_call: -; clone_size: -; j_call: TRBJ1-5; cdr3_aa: CASSAGFLNQPQHF; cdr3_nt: TGTGCCAGTTCGGCGGGGTTCCTTAATCAGCCCCAGCATTTT
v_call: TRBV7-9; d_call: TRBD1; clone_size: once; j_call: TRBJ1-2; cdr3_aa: CASSVTGTGLYGYTF; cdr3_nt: TGTGCCAGCAGCGTGACCGGGACAGGTCTCTATGGCTACACCTTC
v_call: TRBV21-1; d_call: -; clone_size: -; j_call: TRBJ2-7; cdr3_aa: CARPQQSPGLELYEQYF; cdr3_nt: TGTGCCAGACCACAGCAAAGCCCCGGACTAGAACTCTACGAGCAGTACTTC
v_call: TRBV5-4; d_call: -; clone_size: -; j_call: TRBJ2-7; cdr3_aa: CASSRAGGFEQYF; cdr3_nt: TGTGCCAGCAGCAGGGCAGGGGGGTTCGAGCAGTACTTC
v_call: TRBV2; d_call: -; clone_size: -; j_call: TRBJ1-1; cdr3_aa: CASSLQGGTEAFF; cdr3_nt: TGTGCCAGCAGTCTACAGGGTGGCACTGAAGCTTTCTTT
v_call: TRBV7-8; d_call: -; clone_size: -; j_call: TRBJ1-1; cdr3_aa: CASSYDRLGTEAFF; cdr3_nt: TGTGCCAGCAGCTACGACAGGCTTGGCACTGAAGCTTTCTTT
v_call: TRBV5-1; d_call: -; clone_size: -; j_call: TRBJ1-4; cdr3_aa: CASSLKSTNEKLFF; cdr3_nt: TGCGCCAGCAGCTTGAAAAGCACTAATGAAAAACTGTTTTTT
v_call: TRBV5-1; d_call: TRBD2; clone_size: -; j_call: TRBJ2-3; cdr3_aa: CASSPHTSGGTPGTDTQYF; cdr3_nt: TGCGCCAGCAGCCCCCATACTAGCGGGGGGACCCCTGGCACAGATACGCAGTATTTT
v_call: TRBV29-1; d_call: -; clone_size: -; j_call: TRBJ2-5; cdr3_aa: CSVGQRQETQYF; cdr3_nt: TGCAGCGTTGGGCAGCGACAAGAGACCCAGTACTTC
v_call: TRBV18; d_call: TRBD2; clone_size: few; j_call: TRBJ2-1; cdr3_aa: CASSLAGGLSYNEQFF; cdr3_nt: TGTGCCAGCTCTTTAGCGGGGGGGCTCTCCTACAATGAGCAGTTCTTC
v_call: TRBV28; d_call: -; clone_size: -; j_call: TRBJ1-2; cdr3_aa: CASSFLGRGNYGYTF; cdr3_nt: TGTGCCAGCAGTTTCCTAGGGAGGGGGAACTATGGCTACACCTTC
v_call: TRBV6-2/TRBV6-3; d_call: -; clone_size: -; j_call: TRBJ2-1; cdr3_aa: CASSYPSNEQFF; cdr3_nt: TGTGCCAGCAGTTACCCGTCTAATGAGCAGTTCTTC
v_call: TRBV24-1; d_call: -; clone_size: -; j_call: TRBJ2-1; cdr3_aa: CATVEGPPTCKQFF; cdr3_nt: TGTGCCACCGTAGAGGGCCCCCCTACTTGTAAGCAGTTCTTC
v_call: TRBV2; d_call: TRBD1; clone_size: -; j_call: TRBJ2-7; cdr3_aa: CASSARQGYEQYF; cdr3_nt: TGTGCCAGCAGTGCCCGACAGGGGTACGAGCAGTACTTC
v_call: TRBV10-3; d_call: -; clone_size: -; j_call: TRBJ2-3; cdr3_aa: CAISLEGDTQYF; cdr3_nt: TGTGCCATCAGCCTCGAGGGAGATACGCAGTATTTT
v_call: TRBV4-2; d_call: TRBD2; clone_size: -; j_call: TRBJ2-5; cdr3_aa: CASSQTLAGAKETQYF; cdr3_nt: TGTGCCAGCAGCCAGACACTAGCGGGAGCCAAAGAGACCCAGTACTTC
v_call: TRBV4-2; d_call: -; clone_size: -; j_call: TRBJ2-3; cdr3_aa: CASSQGGWGRASTDTQYF; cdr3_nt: TGTGCCAGCAGCCAAGGGGGATGGGGGCGGGCTAGCACAGATACGCAGTATTTT
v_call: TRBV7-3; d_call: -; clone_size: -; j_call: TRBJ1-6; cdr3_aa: CASSYKGDSPLHF; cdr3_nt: TGTGCCAGCAGCTATAAAGGAGATTCACCCCTCCACTTT
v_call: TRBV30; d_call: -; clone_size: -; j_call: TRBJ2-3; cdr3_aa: CAWRDGRSGAADTQYF; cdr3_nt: TGTGCCTGGAGAGACGGACGATCCGGAGCGGCAGATACGCAGTATTTT
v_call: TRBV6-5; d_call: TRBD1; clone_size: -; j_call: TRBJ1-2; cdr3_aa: CASSQDRGSGGYTF; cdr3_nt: TGTGCCAGCAGCCAGGACAGGGGATCGGGGGGCTACACCTTC
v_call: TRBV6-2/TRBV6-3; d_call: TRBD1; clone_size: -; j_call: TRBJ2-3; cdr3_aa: CASSYSGRGQWYF; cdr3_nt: TGTGCCAGCAGTTACTCGGGCAGGGGGCAGTGGTATTTT
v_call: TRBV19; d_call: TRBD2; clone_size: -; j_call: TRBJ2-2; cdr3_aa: CASSIGTSGTSDPTGELFF; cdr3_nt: TGTGCCAGTAGTATAGGGACTAGCGGGACCTCAGACCCCACCGGGGAGCTGTTTTTT
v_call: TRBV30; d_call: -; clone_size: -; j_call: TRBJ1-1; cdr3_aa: CAWRGIDRSEAFF; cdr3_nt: TGTGCCTGGAGGGGTATAGACAGGTCGGAAGCTTTCTTT
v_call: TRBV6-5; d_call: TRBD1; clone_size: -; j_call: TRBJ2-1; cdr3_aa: CASSRQGASYNEQFF; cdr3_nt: TGTGCCAGCAGCCGACAGGGGGCTTCATACAATGAGCAGTTCTTC
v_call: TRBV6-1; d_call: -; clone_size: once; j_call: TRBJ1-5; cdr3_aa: CASSERGWRSQHF; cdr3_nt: TGTGCCAGCAGTGAACGGGGTTGGAGGTCCCAGCATTTT